This T cell receptor beta chain derives from a study of blood T cell repertoires in COVID-19. Study at large: In each case, the material was cDNA or gDNA derived from T cells, B-cell-depleted T cells, or PBMCs.

Trimming cost V 0 bases and J 6 bases, with 15 bases left between them. This CDR3 has 16 residues. Per the germline V gene, CDR1 is ENHRY and CDR2 is SYGVKD. Clones were sequenced by immunoSEQ multiplex PCR, and TCRdb holds only the in-frame ones, with some missing. The sample has approximately 340,000 clones; 91% are singletons. Each exposed participant met a COVID-19 case in the 2 weeks preceding study entry. The sequence derives from a woman aged 40 to 50 who had been exposed to COVID-19. The chain couples TRBV10-3 to TRBJ2-1; a weak D match, TRBD2 (5 bases). Sequencing used PBMCs or T cells enriched from blood (not recorded which). In nucleotides, the CDR3 is TGTGCCATCAGTGAGTCGTCACTAGGGTTGCCCAATGAGCAGTTCTTC. Its translation: CAISESSLGLPNEQFF.